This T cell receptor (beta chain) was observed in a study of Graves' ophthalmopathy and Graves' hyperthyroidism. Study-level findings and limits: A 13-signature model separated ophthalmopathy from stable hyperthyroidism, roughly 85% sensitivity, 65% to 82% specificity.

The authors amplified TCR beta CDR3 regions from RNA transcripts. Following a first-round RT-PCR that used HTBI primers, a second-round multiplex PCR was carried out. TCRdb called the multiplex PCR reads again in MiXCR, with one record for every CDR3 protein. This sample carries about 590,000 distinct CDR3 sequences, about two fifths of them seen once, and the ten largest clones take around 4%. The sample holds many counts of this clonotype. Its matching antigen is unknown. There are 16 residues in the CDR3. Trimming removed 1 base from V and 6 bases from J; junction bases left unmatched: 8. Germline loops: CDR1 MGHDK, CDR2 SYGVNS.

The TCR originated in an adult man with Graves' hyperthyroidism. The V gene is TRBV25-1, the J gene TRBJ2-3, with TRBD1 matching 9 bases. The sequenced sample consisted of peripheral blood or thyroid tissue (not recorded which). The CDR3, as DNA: TGTGCCAGCAGTGAATCCGAGGGACAGGGTAGGGATACGCAGTATTTT. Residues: CASSESEGQGRDTQYF.